A single sample is the source of the 9 T cell receptor beta chains below, sequenced in a study of blood T cell repertoires in COVID-19. Clones were read by immunoSEQ multiplex PCR, and TCRdb kept only the in-frame ones, dropping some. This sample has about 250,000 clones, with more than 70% found just once. Sequenced sample: peripheral blood. The receptors were gathered from a woman older than 75 with COVID-19, enrolled during active disease.

The rearrangement uses TRBV29-1 and TRBJ2-2; D might be TRBD1 (5 bases). Trimming cost V 6 bases and J 1 base, with 12 bases left between them. This CDR3 has 14 amino acids. CDR1 is SQVTM, CDR2 ANQGSEA, per germline. CDR3 region: CSVIDSLNTGELFF. The CDR3 coding sequence is TGCAGCGTCATTGACAGCCTGAACACCGGGGAGCTGTTTTTT.

The rearrangement uses TRBV7-9 and TRBJ2-2; D gene ambiguous. This CDR3 contains 16 residues. The germline V gene has CDR1 SEHNR and CDR2 FQNEAQ (reference sequence). Trimming removed 2 bases at V and 2 bases at J, with 12 bases between. CDR3: CASSLIETANTGELFF. In DNA, the CDR3 is TGTGCCAGCAGCTTAATCGAAACAGCAAACACCGGGGAGCTGTTTTTT. Looking up the rest from reference TRBV7-9 and TRBJ2-2 gives the full variable domain: DTGVSQNPRHKITKRGQNVTFRCDPISEHNRLYWYRQTLGQGPEFLTYFQNEAQLEKSRLLSDRFSAERPKGSFSTLEIQRTEQGDSAMYLCASSLIETANTGELFFGEGSRLTVL.

This clone was observed a few times. The gene calls are TRBV11-1 and TRBJ1-6; 8 bases fit TRBD1. J was trimmed by 3 bases and V by 3 bases; bases with no gene match: 1. Germline CDR1 SGHAT, CDR2 FQDESV (reference sequence). This CDR3 contains 15 residues. DNA of the CDR3: TGTGCCAGCAGCTTCGGGACAGGCTATAATTCACCCCTCCACTTT. Its protein is CASSFGTGYNSPLHF. Using reference TRBV11-1 and TRBJ1-6 for the parts outside the CDR3, the full variable domain is EAEVAQSPRYKITEKSQAVAFWCDPISGHATLYWYRQILGQGPELLVQFQDESVVDDSQLPKDRFSAERLKGVDSTLKIQPAELGDSAMYLCASSFGTGYNSPLHFGNGTRLTVT.

The chain links TRBV3-1 (or the pseudogene TRBV3-2) to TRBJ1-2, with 9 bases identical to TRBD1. Trimming took 5 bases from V and 6 from J; bases not matched to a gene: 10. This CDR3 region has 15 residues. Germline V gene sequence: CDR1 LGHDT, CDR2 YNNKEL (reference sequence). CDR3: CASSALQGARDGYTF. For the CDR3, the DNA is TGTGCCAGCAGCGCATTACAGGGGGCGAGAGATGGCTACACCTTC.

The chain uses TRBV7-2 and TRBJ2-3, with TRBD2 matching 11 bases. CDR1 and CDR2 (germline): SGHTA, FQGNSA. With 5 bases clipped from V and 1 base from J, the junction kept 5 bases outside the gene matches. This CDR3 comprises 16 residues. Here the CDR3 DNA reads TGTGCCAGCAGCAAATCTAGCGGGGGGCGCACAGATACGCAGTATTTT. Amino acid sequence: CASSKSSGGRTDTQYF.

The chain is built from TRBV5-6 and TRBJ2-4; 9 nucleotides line up with TRBD2. This CDR3 is built from 17 residues. V was pared by 0 bases and J by 6 bases, with 10 bases of the junction left unmatched. The germline CDR1 and CDR2 sequences are SGHDT and YYEEEE. CDR3 protein: CASSLGLSGGSGNIQYF. CDR3 coding DNA: TGTGCCAGCAGCTTGGGTTTAAGCGGGGGGTCGGGAAACATTCAGTACTTC. The full variable domain, in which reference TRBV5-6 and TRBJ2-4 provide the parts outside the CDR3, is DAGVTQSPTHLIKTRGQQVTLRCSPKSGHDTVSWYQQALGQGPQFIFQYYEEEERQRGNFPDRFSGHQFPNYSSELNVNALLLGDSALYLCASSLGLSGGSGNIQYFGAGTRLSVL.

The V call is TRBV15, the J call TRBJ1-1, with D tentatively TRBD1 (5 bases). This CDR3 is built from 15 residues. V shed 0 bases and J shed 1 base, with 9 bases lying between them. Germline V gene sequence: CDR1 LNHNV, CDR2 YYDKDF (reference sequence). The CDR3: CATSRDAQGNTEAFF. The DNA for the CDR3 is TGTGCCACCAGCAGAGATGCTCAGGGGAACACTGAAGCTTTCTTT. The variable domain in full, completed from reference TRBV15 and TRBJ1-1, reads DAMVIQNPRYQVTQFGKPVTLSCSQTLNHNVMYWYQQKSSQAPKLLFHYYDKDFNNEADTPDNFQSRRPNTSFCFLDIRSPGLGDTAMYLCATSRDAQGNTEAFFGQGTRLTVV.

The J gene is TRBJ1-3, the V gene TRBV6-6; 7 positions agree with TRBD1. Per germline, CDR1 MNHNY and CDR2 SVGAGI (reference sequence). The trim removed 4 bases at V and 0 bases at J, leaving 3 bases unmatched. This CDR3 contains 15 residues. CDR3 region: CASSSGQFSGNTIYF. In nucleotides, the CDR3 is TGTGCCAGCAGTTCGGGACAGTTCTCTGGAAACACCATATATTTT.

The genes are TRBV11-2 and TRBJ1-4; D is perhaps TRBD1 (5 bases). Per germline, CDR1 SGHAT and CDR2 FQNNGV. The length of the CDR3 is 13 residues. Trimming removed 5 bases at V and 7 bases at J, with 11 bases between. The chain's CDR3 is CASSGGLGEKLFF. CDR3 in DNA: TGTGCCAGCAGCGGGGGACTCGGTGAAAAACTGTTTTTT.